The rows below give T cell receptor beta chains drawn from one sample of a study of OX40 agonist ivuxolimab in advanced cancers. The assay was immunoSEQ multiplex PCR, and TCRdb's table has in-frame clones only and misses some. The sample includes around 45,000 clones, approximately 80% of them seen just once. The starting material was CD4+ or CD8+ T cells sorted from blood, obtained in a trial of the OX40 agonist ivuxolimab. These receptors came from an adult with an advanced solid tumor such as melanoma, head and neck, liver or kidney cancer. Each CDR3 is given with its conserved first and last residue. D genes are given only for firm matches. Part of the rows lack a size; the others show once, few, many or a class for expanded clones.

j_call	v_call	clone_size	d_call	cdr3_nt	cdr3_aa
TRBJ1-2	TRBV6-1	NA	TRBD1	TGTGCCAGCAGAACAGGGGGGCATGATGGCTACACCTTC	CASRTGGHDGYTF
TRBJ2-2	TRBV6-6	NA	TRBD1	TGTGCCAGCAGCCCCCGGGACAGAGCCACCGGGGAGCTGTTTTTT	CASSPRDRATGELFF
TRBJ2-7	TRBV10-3	NA	NA	TGTGCCATCAGCCGGGACGGAGACTCCTACGAGCAGTACTTC	CAISRDGDSYEQYF
TRBJ1-1	TRBV10-1	NA	NA	TGCGCCAGCCAACGCGTGGGGAACACTGAAGCTTTCTTT	CASQRVGNTEAFF
TRBJ2-5	TRBV10-3	NA	TRBD2	TGTGCCATCAGTCGGGAGGGCCGGGAGACCCAGTACTTC	CAISREGRETQYF
TRBJ2-7	TRBV11-2	NA	NA	TGTGCCAGCAGCCCGCAGCGTCTCGCGGTCTACGAGCAGTACTTC	CASSPQRLAVYEQYF
TRBJ2-2	TRBV7-2	NA	TRBD2	TGTGCCAGCAGCAATAGCGGGAGTAACGGGGAGCTGTTTTTT	CASSNSGSNGELFF
TRBJ1-1	TRBV19	NA	TRBD1	TGTGCCAGTAGTGTAACAGGGGGCAACACTGAAGCTTTCTTT	CASSVTGGNTEAFF
TRBJ1-4	TRBV4-1	NA	NA	TGCGCCAGCAGCTTAGATGCAACTAATGAAAAACTGTTTTTT	CASSLDATNEKLFF
TRBJ2-7	TRBV6-1	NA	TRBD2	TGTGCCAGCAGTGAGGGGCCCGGACTAGCGACTACCTACGAGCAGTACTTC	CASSEGPGLATTYEQYF
TRBJ2-5	TRBV2	NA	NA	TGTGCCAGCAGTAGAGACAGGCAAGAGACCCAGTACTTC	CASSRDRQETQYF
TRBJ2-7	TRBV12-5	NA	NA	TGTGCTAGCGCTATCGTCTACGAGCAGTACTTC	CASAIVYEQYF
TRBJ1-5	TRBV2	NA	NA	TGTGCCAGCAGGGAAAGAGGGGATCAGCCCCAGCATTTT	CASRERGDQPQHF
TRBJ2-3	TRBV6-6	NA	NA	TGTGCCAGCAGTTACCCCTCGCTTAGCGGCACAGATACGCAGTATTTT	CASSYPSLSGTDTQYF
TRBJ1-1	TRBV28	NA	TRBD1	TGTGCCAGCAGTTTGGGACAGGTCTTCCGCTCCATGAACACTGAAGCTTTCTTT	CASSLGQVFRSMNTEAFF
TRBJ2-7	TRBV6-6	NA	TRBD1	TGTGCCAGCAGGAGCCACAGGGGGAACAACGAGCAGTACTTC	CASRSHRGNNEQYF
TRBJ2-1	TRBV7-9	NA	TRBD2	TGTGCCAGCCTGCCTGCCGGACTAGCGGGAGTTCTGGGTCACAATGAGCAGTTCTTC	CASLPAGLAGVLGHNEQFF
TRBJ1-6	TRBV1	NA	NA	TGCGCCAGCAGCCAAGCTGCAGGGTTAGGGAGTTCTTCACCCCTCCACTTT	CASSQAAGLGSSSPLHF
TRBJ1-2	TRBV7-3	NA	NA	TGTGCCAGCAGCTTATCGGCAGGCTATGGCTACACCTTC	CASSLSAGYGYTF
TRBJ1-2	TRBV29-1	once	TRBD1	TGCAGCGTTGAAGATCGGCGGACAGGGGCCGTTAACTATGGCTACACCTTC	CSVEDRRTGAVNYGYTF
TRBJ2-5	TRBV27	NA	NA	TGTGCCAGCAGTACCACGCGGTTGGGAGAGACCCAGTACTTC	CASSTTRLGETQYF
TRBJ2-3	TRBV9	NA	NA	TGTGCCAGCAGCGTAGAAGGGGCCCACACAGATACGCAGTATTTT	CASSVEGAHTDTQYF
TRBJ2-1	TRBV29-1	NA	NA	TGCAGCGTTGAAGATCGCAGGGGCGCGGGCAATGAGCAGTTCTTC	CSVEDRRGAGNEQFF
TRBJ1-2	TRBV28	few	NA	TGTGCCAGCAGTTTACAAAGGGACTACACCTTC	CASSLQRDYTF
TRBJ2-1	TRBV4-1	NA	TRBD2	TGCGCCAGCAGCCACCGAACTAGCGGGAGGGGGAGGGGGTACAATGAGCAGTTCTTC	CASSHRTSGRGRGYNEQFF
TRBJ2-7	TRBV5-4	NA	NA	TGTGCCAGCAGCAGTAAGGATTTACGGTACGAGCAGTACTTC	CASSSKDLRYEQYF
TRBJ2-1	TRBV4-1	NA	NA	TGCGCCAGCAGCCAAGCCCGTGGGTTAGCGACTAATGAGCAGTTCTTC	CASSQARGLATNEQFF
TRBJ1-2	TRBV19	NA	TRBD1	TGTGCCAGTAGCGACAGGGGCTCCTATGGCTACACCTTC	CASSDRGSYGYTF
TRBJ2-5	TRBV7-8	NA	TRBD2	TGTGCCAGCAGCTTGGGGACTAGCGGGAGGGCCCAGGAGACCCAGTACTTC	CASSLGTSGRAQETQYF
TRBJ1-2	TRBV5-1	NA	TRBD1	TGCGCCAGCAGCTTAGCAAGACCGGGACAGACTAACTATGGCTACACCTTC	CASSLARPGQTNYGYTF
TRBJ2-3	TRBV5-1	NA	NA	TGCGCCAGCAGCATGGGGGGGGCGGCTAGCGCGACCCCAGATACGCAGTATTTT	CASSMGGAASATPDTQYF
TRBJ1-2	TRBV9	few	NA	TGTGCCAGCAGCCCCCCAACCCCAGGTGTCTATGGCTACACCTTC	CASSPPTPGVYGYTF
TRBJ2-7	TRBV13	NA	TRBD2	TGTGCCAGCAGCTCCGGGACTAGCGGGAGGGCCTGGTCCTACGAGCAGTACTTC	CASSSGTSGRAWSYEQYF
TRBJ2-7	TRBV30	NA	NA	TGTGCCTGGAGACCTGGGGGTCCGGGATCCTACGAGCAGTACTTC	CAWRPGGPGSYEQYF
TRBJ2-3	TRBV5-8	NA	NA	TGTGCCAGCAGCGTAAGGGCCATCCTGGGAGATACGCAGTATTTT	CASSVRAILGDTQYF
TRBJ2-7	TRBV28	NA	TRBD1	TGTGCCAGCAAGGGGACAGGGTCCTACGAGCAGTACTTC	CASKGTGSYEQYF
TRBJ1-3	TRBV9	few	NA	TGTGCCAGCAGCGTAGACGGGGACATTCCAAACACCATATATTTT	CASSVDGDIPNTIYF
TRBJ2-7	TRBV29-1	few	NA	TGCAGCGTCGTCTGGGGAACAAACGAGCAGTACTTC	CSVVWGTNEQYF
TRBJ1-1	TRBV19	NA	TRBD1	TGTGCCAGTAGTAATGGGGGACAGCGAGGAGAGGGTACTGAAGCTTTCTTT	CASSNGGQRGEGTEAFF
TRBJ2-1	TRBV7-9	few	TRBD2	TGTGCCAGCAGCTTAGATCGGCGGGGGAATGAGCAGTTCTTC	CASSLDRRGNEQFF
TRBJ2-1	TRBV13	few	TRBD2	TGTGCCAGCAGCTTCGGCCAGCGGGAGCTTGAGCAGTTCTTC	CASSFGQRELEQFF
TRBJ2-5	TRBV28	NA	NA	TGTGCCAGCGTAGACAGCGCGGAGACCCAGTACTTC	CASVDSAETQYF
TRBJ1-6	TRBV11-2	few	NA	TGTGCCAGCAGCTTAGAACGGGGTGGGGAATCACCCCTCCACTTT	CASSLERGGESPLHF
TRBJ2-3	TRBV29-1	NA	NA	TGCAGCGTTTATAACTTCTCCACAGATACGCAGTATTTT	CSVYNFSTDTQYF
TRBJ2-3	TRBV29-1	NA	NA	TGCAGCGTTGGGACTACTTGGGGGCGCACAGATACGCAGTATTTT	CSVGTTWGRTDTQYF